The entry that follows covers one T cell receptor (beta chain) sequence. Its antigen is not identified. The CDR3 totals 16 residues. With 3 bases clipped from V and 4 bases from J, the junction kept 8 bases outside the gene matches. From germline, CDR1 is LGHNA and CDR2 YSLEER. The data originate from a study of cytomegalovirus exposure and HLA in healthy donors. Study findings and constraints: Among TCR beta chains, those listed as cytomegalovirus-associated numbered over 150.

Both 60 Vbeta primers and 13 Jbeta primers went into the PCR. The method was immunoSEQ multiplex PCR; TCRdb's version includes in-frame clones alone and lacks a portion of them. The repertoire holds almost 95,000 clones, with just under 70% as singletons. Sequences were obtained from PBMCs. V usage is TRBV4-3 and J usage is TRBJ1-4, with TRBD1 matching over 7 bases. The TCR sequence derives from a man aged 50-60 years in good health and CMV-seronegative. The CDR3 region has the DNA TGCGCCAGCAGCCAGTCACCGGGACAGTTTAATGAAAAACTGTTTTTT. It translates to CASSQSPGQFNEKLFF.